Listed here are 31 T cell receptor beta chains from one sample, sequenced in a study of T-cell reconstitution after alpha-beta-depleted transplantation in children. Molecular barcoding with unique molecular identifiers was used for the TCRbeta library. One entry per CDR3 protein results from TCRdb running MiXCR on the PCR reads. This table holds 400,000 to 450,000 distinct CDR3 sequences, around 46% found once. This specimen was PBMCs, taken before TCRalphabeta/CD19-depleted stem cell transplant. The receptors stem from a girl aged 2-10 years with aplastic anemia, due to receive a stem cell transplant.

This clonotype was picked up a small number of times. This chain joins TRBV4-2 and TRBJ2-1; D is ambiguous. Germline V gene sequence: CDR1 LGHNA, CDR2 YNFKEQ. Trimming cost V 0 bases and J 3 bases, with 6 bases left between them. The CDR3 spans 14 residues. The DNA for the CDR3 is TGTGCCAGCAGCCAAGAAAAGCACTACAATGAGCAGTTCTTC. Translating it yields CASSQEKHYNEQFF.

The chain recombines TRBV20-1 with TRBJ2-7, with TRBD2 as a possible D gene (5 bases). The CDR3 consists of 13 residues. Germline V gives CDR1 DFQATT, CDR2 SNEGSKA (reference sequence). V lost 3 bases and J 3 bases, leaving 12 bases between the germline ends. The CDR3, as DNA: TGCAGTGCTAGCTACGGAGGAAGCTACGAGCAGTACTTC. This codes for CSASYGGSYEQYF.

Here the CDR3 DNA reads TGTGCCAGTAGCCCCCCTCCCAGCGGGAGGGCCCTCGGAGACACAGATACGCAGTATTTT. Translated, it gives CASSPPPSGRALGDTDTQYF. The rearrangement joins TRBV19 to TRBJ2-3, with 10 nucleotides matching TRBD2. Trimming took 6 bases from V and 2 from J; bases not matched to a gene: 20. The CDR3 contains 20 residues. Germline V CDR1 and CDR2: LNHDA, SQIVND (reference sequence).

This clonotype turned up a few times. The chain carries TRBV29-1 and TRBJ1-1, with 8 bases fitting TRBD1. This CDR3 contains 19 residues. Germline V gives CDR1 SQVTM, CDR2 ANQGSEA. The V segment lost 1 base and the J segment 6 bases; nucleotides outside the gene matches: 22. The CDR3 region is CSVEGGPTGASLINAEAFF. In DNA, the CDR3 is TGCAGCGTTGAAGGGGGCCCGACAGGGGCGTCGTTAATAAACGCTGAAGCTTTCTTT.

This clonotype was seen many times. V gene TRBV4-1 combines with J gene TRBJ2-7, with 8 bases identical to TRBD1. Germline loops: CDR1 MGHRA, CDR2 YSYEKL. The length of the CDR3 is 15 residues. With 0 bases clipped from V and 5 bases from J, the junction kept 6 bases outside the gene matches. The CDR3 loop reads CASSQEAQGGHEQYF. In DNA, the CDR3 is TGCGCCAGCAGCCAAGAGGCACAGGGGGGCCACGAGCAGTACTTC.

The chain carries TRBV24-1 and TRBJ2-1; 12 bases align to TRBD1. The CDR3 runs to 15 residues. J was trimmed by 8 bases and V by 4 bases; bases with no gene match: 5. Germline CDR1 KGHDR, CDR2 SFDVKD. Here the CDR3 reads CATSDGTGGRDEQFF. The CDR3 coding sequence is TGTGCCACCAGTGACGGGACAGGGGGCAGAGATGAGCAGTTCTTC.

This clonotype occurred a few times. The chain couples TRBV29-1 to TRBJ1-3, with D possibly being TRBD1 (6 bases). Germline V gene sequence: CDR1 SQVTM, CDR2 ANQGSEA. The ends were cut back, 4 bases at V and 0 bases at J, with 13 bases in the middle. The CDR3 is made up of 15 amino acids. CDR3 in amino acids: CSVGGRKLSGNTIYF. Here the CDR3 DNA reads TGCAGCGTTGGGGGGCGGAAACTCTCTGGAAACACCATATATTTT.

Details on this clonotype: One base away lies a much larger clone, so this may be a sequencing read error. The gene calls are TRBV28 and TRBJ1-3, with 8 bases fitting TRBD1. Germline V gives CDR1 MDHEN, CDR2 SYDVKM. The trim removed 7 bases at V and 0 bases at J, leaving 8 bases unmatched. The CDR3 is made up of 16 amino acids. CDR3 sequence reads: CASKNSQGASGNTIYF. For the CDR3, the DNA is TGTGCCAGCAAAAACTCTCAGGGGGCCTCTGGAAACACCATATATTTT.

For this clonotype: A read error may be the cause here, since a much bigger clone is one base away. The CDR3 end shows no conserved phenylalanine or tryptophan, and so a read error is likely. Written as DNA, the CDR3 is TGCAGCGTTGAAACTACGGCTAGCGGGTCCCACGAGCAGTACTTA. Amino acids: CSVETTASGSHEQYL. V is TRBV29-1 and J is TRBJ2-7, with 8 nucleotides matching TRBD2. This CDR3 has 15 residues. Germline assignment: CDR1 SQVTM and CDR2 ANQGSEA. Germline trimming cut 2 bases from V and 5 bases from J; bases unmatched to any gene: 11.

This clonotype was seen only a few times. The chain employs TRBV12-3 or TRBV12-4 and TRBJ1-5; maybe TRBD1 (6 bases). There are 19 residues in the CDR3. V gave up 2 bases and J gave up 0 bases, with 20 bases separating them. The chain's CDR3 is CASSLFSLLAGDSNQPQHF. The CDR3 nucleotides are TGTGCCAGCAGTTTATTCTCCCTGTTAGCAGGGGATAGCAATCAGCCCCAGCATTTT.

The chain couples TRBV4-1 to TRBJ2-3, with 7 positions matching TRBD2. V lost 0 bases and J lost 6; bases outside the gene matches: 12. This CDR3 spans 17 amino acids. Germline loops: CDR1 MGHRA, CDR2 YSYEKL. DNA of the CDR3: TGCGCCAGCAGCCAAGAAAAATTTGCGGGAGCTCAGGATACGCAGTATTTT. Residues: CASSQEKFAGAQDTQYF.

The chain employs TRBV6-5 and TRBJ1-3; 8 positions agree with TRBD1. This CDR3 is built from 16 residues. V shed 2 bases and J 2 bases; nucleotides not matched to a gene: 5. CDR1 MNHEY and CDR2 SVGAGI come from the germline V gene. For the CDR3, the DNA is TGTGCCAGCAGTTACGGACAGGGACAGGCTGGAAACACCATATATTTT. Translation: CASSYGQGQAGNTIYF.

The chain combines TRBV12-3 or TRBV12-4 with TRBJ2-7; no clear D gene. Between the trimmed V and J ends, which lost 6 bases and 6 bases, there was a span of 12 bases. The CDR3 length is 12 residues. Here the CDR3 reads CASRLNSAEQYF. In DNA, the CDR3 is TGTGCCAGCAGACTCAACTCGGCCGAGCAGTACTTC.

This clonotype was found many times. A read error may account for a junction end that differs from germline. The CDR3 reads CASSQDAGTAILF. CDR3 nucleotide sequence: TGCGCCAGCAGCCAAGATGCCGGGACAGCCATACTCTTC. The chain carries TRBV4-1 and TRBJ2-7; TRBD1 matches at 7 bases. This CDR3 is built from 13 residues. The V gene's germline CDR1 is MGHRA and CDR2 YSYEKL.

The gene calls are TRBV20-1 and TRBJ2-5; D remains ambiguous. The CDR3 consists of 15 residues. CDR1 DFQATT and CDR2 SNEGSKA come from the germline V gene (reference sequence). V lost 0 bases and J lost 0, with 11 bases in between. The CDR3 DNA is TGCAGTGCTAGAGATAGGGTGCGGAACCAAGAGACCCAGTACTTC. It yields the protein CSARDRVRNQETQYF.

In this sample, this clonotype turned up a few times. The chain uses TRBV7-9 and TRBJ1-5, with a possible D match to TRBD1 (5 bases). Germline V gene data show CDR1 as SEHNR and CDR2 as FQNEAQ (reference sequence). The ends were cut back, 1 base at V and 2 bases at J, with 12 bases in the middle. The CDR3 sequence is 16 residues long. CDR3 amino acids: CASSLGDRLGNQPQHF. CDR3 DNA sequence: TGTGCCAGCAGCTTAGGCGACAGATTGGGCAATCAGCCCCAGCATTTT. The full variable domain, rest sourced from reference TRBV7-9 and TRBJ1-5, is DTGVSQNPRHKITKRGQNVTFRCDPISEHNRLYWYRQTLGQGPEFLTYFQNEAQLEKSRLLSDRFSAERPKGSFSTLEIQRTEQGDSAMYLCASSLGDRLGNQPQHFGDGTRLSIL.

This clonotype was counted only a few times. CDR3 coding DNA: TGTGCCAGCAGTTTAGGGGGGAGGGGGGTCGAGCAGTACTTC. The encoded protein is CASSLGGRGVEQYF. The gene calls are TRBV12-3 or TRBV12-4 and TRBJ2-7; D might be TRBD2 (7 bases). The CDR3 loop spans 14 amino acids. Trimming cost V 1 base and J 6 bases, with 13 bases left between them.

The chain combines TRBV12-3 or TRBV12-4 with TRBJ2-7; D is perhaps TRBD2 (5 bases). This CDR3 comprises 14 residues. Trimming stripped 2 bases from V and 3 bases from J, with 11 bases between. The CDR3 sequence is CASSLRGAGYEQYF. The CDR3 DNA sequence: TGTGCCAGCAGTTTACGGGGAGCTGGCTACGAGCAGTACTTC.

V usage is TRBV4-1 and J usage is TRBJ2-7, with TRBD1 matching 9 bases. The germline V gene has CDR1 MGHRA and CDR2 YSYEKL. J gave up 6 bases and V 3 bases, and 9 bases lay outside the gene matches. CDR3 length: 15 residues. The CDR3 nucleotides read TGCGCCAGCAGCCACCCCGGGACAGGGACCCTCGAGCAGTACTTC. It yields the protein CASSHPGTGTLEQYF.

The J gene is TRBJ2-7, the V gene TRBV29-1; 8 nucleotides agree with TRBD2. There are 14 residues in the CDR3. Germline lookup yields CDR1 SQVTM and CDR2 ANQGSEA. Trimming cost V 4 bases and J 3 bases; bases outside gene matches: 8. CDR3 nucleotides: TGCAGCGTTGTGGAGCGGGAGCCCATCTACGAGCAGTACTTC. Translating gives CSVVEREPIYEQYF.

This clonotype was counted only a few times. V usage is TRBV20-1 and J usage is TRBJ1-5; weak D call: TRBD1 (5 bases). The CDR3 loop spans 13 amino acids. Between the trimmed V and J ends, which lost 3 bases and 4 bases, there was a span of 10 bases. Germline CDR1 reads DFQATT; CDR2 reads SNEGSKA (reference sequence). DNA for the CDR3: TGCAGTGCTAGGCAGGGTGTTAATCAGCCCCAGCATTTT. Its translation is CSARQGVNQPQHF.

The chain carries TRBV20-1 and TRBJ2-5, with D possibly called TRBD1 or TRBD2 (6 bases each). Trimming removed 6 bases from V and 2 bases from J, with 13 bases in between. This CDR3 has 13 amino acids. Looked up from germline, CDR1 is DFQATT and CDR2 is SNEGSKA (reference sequence). The CDR3 coding sequence is TGCAGTGCAAGAAAGGGGGGACAAGAGACCCAGTACTTC. It translates to CSARKGGQETQYF.

The table lists this clonotype with a few counts. The chain joins TRBV20-1 to TRBJ2-5; TRBD2 might be the D (5 bases). The CDR3 has 12 residues. CDR1 and CDR2 from the germline V gene are DFQATT and SNEGSKA (reference sequence). V shed 8 bases and J shed 1 base, with 11 bases lying between them. DNA of the CDR3: TGCAGTCTCTTGGGGAGCCAAGAGACCCAGTACTTC. It translates to CSLLGSQETQYF.

The gene calls are TRBV28 and TRBJ2-2, with a possible D match to TRBD2 (6 bases). Trimming left V 5 bases short and J 0 bases short, with 13 bases between. Germline loops: CDR1 MDHEN, CDR2 SYDVKM. CDR3 length: 16 residues. This CDR3 reads CASSPRGIANTGELFF. The CDR3 DNA is TGTGCCAGCAGTCCCCGCGGGATCGCGAACACCGGGGAGCTGTTTTTT.

The CDR3 nucleotides read TGTGCCACCAGCAGGACCTTGGGGGGCCAAGAGACCCAGTACTTC. Translating gives CATSRTLGGQETQYF. The chain recombines TRBV15 with TRBJ2-5; D might be TRBD2 (6 bases). This CDR3 spans 15 amino acids. The V and J ends lost 3 bases and 1 base respectively, with 12 bases between them. Germline V CDR1 and CDR2: LNHNV, YYDKDF (reference sequence).

Only a few counts were recorded for this clonotype. The chain recombines TRBV20-1 with TRBJ2-4, with D unresolved. The CDR3 contains 14 residues. Germline V gene data show CDR1 as DFQATT and CDR2 as SNEGSKA (reference sequence). The V gene lost 0 bases and the J gene lost 4 bases, with 10 bases spanning the gap. The CDR3 here is CSARDSAGKNIQYF. The CDR3 DNA reads TGCAGTGCTAGAGATTCGGCCGGGAAAAACATTCAGTACTTC.

This clonotype was seen more than once but under ten times. This chain joins TRBV5-5 and TRBJ2-4, with 9 nucleotides matching TRBD1. V dropped 4 bases and J dropped 9; count of bases not matched to a gene: 20. The V gene's germline CDR1 is SGHKS and CDR2 YYEKEE (reference sequence). This CDR3 spans 18 amino acids. This CDR3 reads CASSAEQGAFGVAGIQYF. CDR3 DNA sequence: TGTGCCAGCAGCGCCGAACAGGGGGCATTTGGGGTTGCTGGCATTCAGTACTTC.

This clonotype was counted a few times. The chain's CDR3 is CASSRTGGQETQYF. The CDR3 coding sequence is TGTGCCAGCAGTCGCACAGGCGGCCAAGAGACCCAGTACTTC. This chain links TRBV6-1 with TRBJ2-5; a weak D match, TRBD1 (5 bases). Germline CDR1 and CDR2: MNHNS and SASEGT. V shed 5 bases and J shed 1 base, with 11 bases lying between them. This CDR3 has 14 amino acids.

The sample holds many counts of this clonotype. V is TRBV20-1 and J is TRBJ2-5; perhaps TRBD1 as D (5 bases). Deletions cut 0 bases from V and 4 bases from J, with 15 bases between. Germline V lookup: CDR1 DFQATT, CDR2 SNEGSKA (reference sequence). The CDR3 is made up of 15 amino acids. The CDR3 reads CSARDPSRVIETQYF. The CDR3 DNA sequence: TGCAGTGCTAGAGATCCGAGCAGGGTGATAGAGACCCAGTACTTC.

As regards this clonotype: This may be a read error: a much more frequent sequence differs by one nucleotide. The chain couples TRBV5-1 to TRBJ1-3; 7 bases map to TRBD1. The ends lost 4 bases at V and 9 bases at J; junction bases unmatched: 7. This CDR3 spans 13 amino acids. Germline V CDR1 and CDR2: SGHRS, YFSETQ. The CDR3 protein is CASSLRQGLTIYF. The CDR3 bases are TGCGCCAGCAGCCTCAGACAGGGACTCACCATATATTTT.

The chain joins TRBV28 to TRBJ2-2, with TRBD1 matching over 10 bases. Germline trimming cut 5 bases from V and 5 bases from J; bases unmatched to any gene: 8. The CDR3 has 16 residues. The germline V gene has CDR1 MDHEN and CDR2 SYDVKM. CDR3 sequence: CASSGRDRGLTGELFF. The CDR3 DNA reads as TGTGCCAGCAGTGGTAGGGACAGGGGATTAACCGGGGAGCTGTTTTTT.